This TCR beta chain stems from a study of beta chain features in type 1 diabetes. Study context: Patients did not differ from healthy donors in age, gender or cell yield.

Broader study findings: TCRB repertoires of naive, central memory and Treg cells appeared more similar among patients than among healthy donors.

V gave up 5 bases and J gave up 0 bases, with 8 bases separating them. The germline CDR1 and CDR2 sequences are KGHSH and LQKENI. CDR3 length equals 15 residues. Reverse transcribing all isolated RNA meant expressed TCRB transcripts were sequenced. Method: immunoSEQ multiplex PCR; TCRdb's copy keeps in-frame clones and lacks some. The top ten clones hold around 0.044% of a sample with 300,000 to 450,000 clones, around a fifth of them seen once. Based on CD45RO/CCR7/CD25/CD127/CD95/CD27, CD4+ regulatory, stem cell-like memory, naive and central memory cells were sorted. This clone was seen a few times. The antigen remains undetermined.

The clonotype was recovered from a woman aged 18 to 35 in good health. The chain joins TRBV18 to TRBJ2-6, with unresolved D. The sample consisted of naive CD4+ T cells from blood. CDR3 sequence: CASSSRISGANVLTF. The CDR3 region has the DNA TGTGCCAGCTCAAGCCGAATCTCTGGGGCCAACGTCCTGACTTTC. Full variable domain (rest looked up from reference TRBV18 and TRBJ2-6): NAGVMQNPRHLVRRRGQEARLRCSPMKGHSHVYWYRQLPEEGLKFMVYLQKENIIDESGMPKERFSAEFPKEGPSILRIQQVVRGDSAAYFCASSSRISGANVLTFGAGSRLTVL.